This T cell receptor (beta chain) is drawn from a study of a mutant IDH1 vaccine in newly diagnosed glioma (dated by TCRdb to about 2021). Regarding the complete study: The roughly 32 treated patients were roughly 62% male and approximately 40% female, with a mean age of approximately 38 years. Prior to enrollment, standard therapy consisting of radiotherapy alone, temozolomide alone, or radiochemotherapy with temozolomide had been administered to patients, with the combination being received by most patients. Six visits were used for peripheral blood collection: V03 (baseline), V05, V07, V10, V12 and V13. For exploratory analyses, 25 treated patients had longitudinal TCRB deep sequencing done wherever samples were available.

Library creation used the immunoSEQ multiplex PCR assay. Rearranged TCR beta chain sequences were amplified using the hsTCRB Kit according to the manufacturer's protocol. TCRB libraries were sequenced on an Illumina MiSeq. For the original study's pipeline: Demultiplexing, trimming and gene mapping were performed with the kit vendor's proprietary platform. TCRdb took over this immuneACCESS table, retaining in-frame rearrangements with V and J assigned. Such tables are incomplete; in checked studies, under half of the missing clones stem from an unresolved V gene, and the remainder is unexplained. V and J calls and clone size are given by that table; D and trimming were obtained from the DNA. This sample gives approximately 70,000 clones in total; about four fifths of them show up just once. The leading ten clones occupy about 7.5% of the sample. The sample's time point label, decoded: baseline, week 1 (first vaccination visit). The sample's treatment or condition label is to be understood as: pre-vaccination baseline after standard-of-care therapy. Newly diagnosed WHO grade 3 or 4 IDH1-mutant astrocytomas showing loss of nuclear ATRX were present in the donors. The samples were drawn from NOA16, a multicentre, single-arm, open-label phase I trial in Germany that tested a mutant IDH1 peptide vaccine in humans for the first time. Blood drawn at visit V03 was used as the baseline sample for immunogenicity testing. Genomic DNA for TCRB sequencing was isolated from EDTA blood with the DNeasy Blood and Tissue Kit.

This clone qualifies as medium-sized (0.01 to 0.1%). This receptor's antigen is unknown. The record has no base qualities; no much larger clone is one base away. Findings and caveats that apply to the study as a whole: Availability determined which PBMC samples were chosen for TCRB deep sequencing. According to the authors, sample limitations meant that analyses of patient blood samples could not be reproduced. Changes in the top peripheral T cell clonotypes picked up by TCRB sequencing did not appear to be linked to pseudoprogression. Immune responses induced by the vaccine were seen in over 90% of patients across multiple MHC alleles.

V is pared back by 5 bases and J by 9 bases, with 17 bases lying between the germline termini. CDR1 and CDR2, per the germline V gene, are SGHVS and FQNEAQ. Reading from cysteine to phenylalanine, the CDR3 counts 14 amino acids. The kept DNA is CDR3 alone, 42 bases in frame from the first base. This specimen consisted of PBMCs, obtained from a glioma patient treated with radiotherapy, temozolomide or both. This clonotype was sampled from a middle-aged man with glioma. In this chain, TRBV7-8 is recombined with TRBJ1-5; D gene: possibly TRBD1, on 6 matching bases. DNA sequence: TGTGCCAGCAGCCCTACCAGGGGACGATTGCCCCAGCATTTT. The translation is CASSPTRGRLPQHF.